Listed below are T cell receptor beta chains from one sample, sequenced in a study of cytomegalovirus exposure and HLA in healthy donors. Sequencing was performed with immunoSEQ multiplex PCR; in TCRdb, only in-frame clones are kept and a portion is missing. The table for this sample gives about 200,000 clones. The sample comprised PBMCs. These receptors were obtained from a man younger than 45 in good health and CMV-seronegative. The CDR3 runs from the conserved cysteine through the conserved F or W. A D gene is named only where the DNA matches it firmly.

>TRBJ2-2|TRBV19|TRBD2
TGTGCCAGTAGTCAAGGGGGGACTAGCCCCGGGGAGCTGTTTTTT
CASSQGGTSPGELFF
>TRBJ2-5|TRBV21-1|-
TGTGCCAGCAGCGGTCGGGGGCTAGCGGGAGTAGAGACCCAGTACTTC
CASSGRGLAGVETQYF
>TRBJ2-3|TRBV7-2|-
TGTGCCAGCAGCTCCTCAGGCTACACAGATACGCAGTATTTT
CASSSSGYTDTQYF
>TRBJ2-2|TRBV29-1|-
TGCAGCGTTCGGATAGCAGGCGGGCCCGGGGAGCTGTTTTTT
CSVRIAGGPGELFF
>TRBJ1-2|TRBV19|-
TGTGCCAGTAGTAGGGCAGGGACATATGGCTACACCTTC
CASSRAGTYGYTF
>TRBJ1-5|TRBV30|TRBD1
TGTGCCTGGAGCGCGGGACAGGGGGACCATCAGCCCCAGCATTTT
CAWSAGQGDHQPQHF
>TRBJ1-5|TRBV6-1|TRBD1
TGTGCCAGCTTTGGGACAGGGGATCAGCCCCAGCATTTT
CASFGTGDQPQHF
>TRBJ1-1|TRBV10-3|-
TGTGCCATCAGTGACTCACAGGGCATCCACACTGAAGCTTTCTTT
CAISDSQGIHTEAFF
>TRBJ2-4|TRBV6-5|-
TGTGCCAGCAGTCTAGCTACCAAAAACATTCAGTACTTC
CASSLATKNIQYF
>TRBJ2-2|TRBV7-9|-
TGTGCCAGCAGCAGCAGAGCGGCTGAGAACACCGGGGAGCTGTTTTTT
CASSSRAAENTGELFF
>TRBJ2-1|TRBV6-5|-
TGTGCCAGCACCCGGAGCGGGTTTATAAATGAGCAGTTCTTC
CASTRSGFINEQFF
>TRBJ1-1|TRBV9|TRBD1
TGTGCCAGCGACCCCCAAGGAGTCAGGGGGAGTAACACTGAAGCTTTCTTT
CASDPQGVRGSNTEAFF
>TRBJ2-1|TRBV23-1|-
TGCGCCAGCAGTCAAAGCTCGGGGTCCAATGAGCAGTTCTTC
CASSQSSGSNEQFF
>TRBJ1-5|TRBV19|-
TGTGCCAGTAGTCCCCGGGGATCACTCTATAGCAATCAGCCCCAGCATTTT
CASSPRGSLYSNQPQHF
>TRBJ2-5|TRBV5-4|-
TGTGCCAGCAGCTTTTGGGCAAACCAAGAGACCCAGTACTTC
CASSFWANQETQYF
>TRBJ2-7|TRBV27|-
TGTGCCAGCAGTTTACCAGGGTTCCCCTACGAGCAGTACTTC
CASSLPGFPYEQYF
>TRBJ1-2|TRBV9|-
TGTGCCAGCAGCGTAGGCAGTAATTTGTATGGCTACACCTTC
CASSVGSNLYGYTF
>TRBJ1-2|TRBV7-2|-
TGTGCCAGCAGCTTATGGGGGGATGGCTACACCTTC
CASSLWGDGYTF
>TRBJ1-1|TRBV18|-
TGTGCCAGCTCACCACTGGGCAGTAACACTGAAGCTTTCTTT
CASSPLGSNTEAFF
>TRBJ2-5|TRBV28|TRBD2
TGTGCCAGCAGTTTTGCTAGCGGGAGGGCTGAGACCCAGTACTTC
CASSFASGRAETQYF
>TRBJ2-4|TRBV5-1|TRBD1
TGCGCCAGCAGCCCCACCGGGACAGGGGTTACGATTCAGTACTTC
CASSPTGTGVTIQYF
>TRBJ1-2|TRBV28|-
TGTGCCAGCACCAGCGGAGGGGCACACTATGGCTACACCTTC
CASTSGGAHYGYTF
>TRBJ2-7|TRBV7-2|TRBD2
TGTGCCAGCAGCTTAGTGGCTAGCGGGGGGAGTTACGAGCAGTACTTC
CASSLVASGGSYEQYF
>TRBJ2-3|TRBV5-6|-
TGTGCCAGCAGCTTTTCGGGATTCACAGATACGCAGTATTTT
CASSFSGFTDTQYF
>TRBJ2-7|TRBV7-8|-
TGTGCCAGCAGCCCCCTGGGGCCTGCCCTTATTTCCTACGAGCAGTACTTC
CASSPLGPALISYEQYF
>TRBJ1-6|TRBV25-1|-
TGTGCCAGCAGTGAGGGCGAGGGATACGGTTCACCCCTCCACTTT
CASSEGEGYGSPLHF
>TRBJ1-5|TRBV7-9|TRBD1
TGTGCCAGCAGCCCAGCAGGACAGGGGATTTATCAGCCCCAGCATTTT
CASSPAGQGIYQPQHF
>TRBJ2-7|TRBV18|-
TGTGCCAGCTCACCACCGAGCTCCTACGAGCAGTACTTC
CASSPPSSYEQYF
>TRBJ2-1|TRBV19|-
TGTGCCAGTACCGATGGACACTTTAGAGTCCCGTTCTTC
CASTDGHFRVPFF
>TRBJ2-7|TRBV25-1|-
TGTGCCAGCAGTGACCTCGACAGGAGGAGCTCCTACGAGCAGTACTTC
CASSDLDRRSSYEQYF
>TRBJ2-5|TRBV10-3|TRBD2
TGTGCCATCAGTCTAGCGGGAGGTGAGGAGACCCAGTACTTC
CAISLAGGEETQYF
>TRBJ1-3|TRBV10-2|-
TGCGCCAGTCGGTCGGGGTCTACAACCTCTGGAAACACCATATATTTT
CASRSGSTTSGNTIYF
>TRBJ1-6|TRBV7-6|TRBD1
TGTGCCAGCAGCTTATTAGTTACAGGGGGAGATAATTCACCCCTCCACTTT
CASSLLVTGGDNSPLHF
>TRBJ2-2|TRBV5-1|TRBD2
TGCGCCAGCTCTGGCAACGGGGGGACCGGGGAGCTGTTTTTT
CASSGNGGTGELFF
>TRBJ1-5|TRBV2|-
TGTGCCAGCAGTGGGGCGGGCAGCTATAGCAATCAGCCCCAGCATTTT
CASSGAGSYSNQPQHF
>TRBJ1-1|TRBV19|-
TGTGCCAGTAGTCCGAGTTCGTGGGGGGTTGAAGCTTTCTTT
CASSPSSWGVEAFF
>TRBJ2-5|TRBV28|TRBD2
TGTGCCAGCAGTTCGGGGGGTGGGGCAGAGACCCAGTACTTC
CASSSGGGAETQYF
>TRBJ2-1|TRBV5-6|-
TGTGCCAGCAGCTTGGCAGATTACAATGAGCAGTTCTTC
CASSLADYNEQFF
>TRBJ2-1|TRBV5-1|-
TGCGCCAGCAGCTTGGCGGGGCAGGGGCCCTACAATGAGCAGTTCTTC
CASSLAGQGPYNEQFF
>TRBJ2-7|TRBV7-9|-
TGTGCCAGCAGCTTACCACAGGTCCTATCCGAGCAGTACTTC
CASSLPQVLSEQYF
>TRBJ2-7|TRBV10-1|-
TGCGCCAGCAGTCGTAGCTCCTACGAGCAGTACTTC
CASSRSSYEQYF
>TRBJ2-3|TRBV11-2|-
TGTGCCAGCAGCTTAGCTCCCGACGCCAGGTCCCCGCAGTATTTT
CASSLAPDARSPQYF